Detailed here is one T cell receptor beta chain. This clonotype was found a few times. No antigen is known for it. It has no much larger one-base neighbor in the sample; base qualities were not kept. The method behind the library was RT-PCR. Sequencing took place on an Illumina HiSeq 2500. TCRdb reprocessing: public reads trimmed at Q25 with fastp, clones called with MiXCR, in-frame beta chains kept. Entries that share a CDR3 protein sequence are merged under the most common genes and DNA. For this sample the table gives about 700,000 distinct CDR3 sequences, of which 15% to 17% were detected only once. The biggest ten clones account for roughly 10% of the sample. The sample originates from a study of response to subunit inactivated influenza vaccine (dated by TCRdb to the late 2010s). In the study overall: The study used deep quantitative T cell receptor repertoire profiling to track responses to a trivalent subunit inactivated influenza vaccine. Overall study outcomes, separate from this receptor: The authors suggested that each seasonal influenza vaccination may recruit only a limited number of new T cells.

The input for sequencing was PBMCs from blood, taken approximately 13 days after vaccination. This TCR was recovered from a man aged 50 to 60 who received an inactivated influenza vaccine. Donor details come from another sample of the same person, matched by shared clones.

The CDR3 corresponds to CASSQDRQVHSSYNEQFF. The DNA is as follows: TGTGCCAGCAGCCAAGATCGGCAGGTCCACAGCTCCTACAATGAGCAGTTCTTC. The chain joins TRBV14 to TRBJ2-1; the D gene cannot be resolved reliably. CDR1 and CDR2 are read off the germline V gene as SGHDN and FVKESK. The CDR3, from cysteine to phenylalanine, totals 18 residues. Of all the DNA, just the CDR3 is kept, 54 bases in frame from base 1. V loses 0 bases of germline sequence and J loses 0 bases, and the interval between the two ends is 15 bases.